Listed below are T cell receptor beta chains from one sample, sequenced in a study of spatial heterogeneity in lung cancer. TCRdb processed the 5' RACE reads anew with MiXCR; each CDR3 protein has one entry. The data hold tens of thousands of distinct CDR3 sequences, with roughly 7.2% observed a single time. The input for sequencing was PBMCs, taken at surgery. The source is a female donor with early-stage non-small cell lung cancer. The CDR3 runs from the conserved cysteine through the conserved F or W. D genes are given only for firm matches. The size field is filled for only some rows; it gives once, few, many or a size class.

length	V	size	D	J	DNA	CDR3
14	TRBV2	many	TRBD2	TRBJ2-3	TGTGCCAGCAGGCCGGGACTAGCTTCCGATACGCAGTATTTT	CASRPGLASDTQYF
13	TRBV20-1	many	-	TRBJ2-1	TGCAGTGCTAGAGAGAGCCCTTACAATGAGCAGTTCTTC	CSARESPYNEQFF
12	TRBV20-1	few	-	TRBJ2-1	TGCAGTGTTGGGAGCTCCTACAATGAGCAGTTCTTC	CSVGSSYNEQFF
13	TRBV30	many	TRBD1	TRBJ1-1	TGTGCCTGGAGCGTTAACAGGGGCACTGAAGCTTTCTTT	CAWSVNRGTEAFF
16	TRBV21-1	-	-	TRBJ2-5	TGTGCCAGCAGCAAAGACCACAGGGACTACCAAGAGACCCAGTACTTC	CASSKDHRDYQETQYF
14	TRBV4-1	many	-	TRBJ1-5	TGCGCCAGCAGTGATCTCGGGCGCAATCAGCCCCAGCATTTT	CASSDLGRNQPQHF
13	TRBV7-2	few	-	TRBJ2-3	TGTGCCAGCAGCTTGGGCCACACAGATACGCAGAATTTT	CASSLGHTDTQNF
14	TRBV11-2	few	-	TRBJ1-5	TGTGCCAGCAGCTTAGACCGGGGGGAGCAGCCCCAGCATTTT	CASSLDRGEQPQHF
16	TRBV5-1	-	-	TRBJ1-4	TGCGCCAGCAGCTCGGATCCTATTGCAACTAATGAAAAACTGTTTTTT	CASSSDPIATNEKLFF
15	TRBV20-1	many	-	TRBJ2-2	TGCAGTGCTAGCGTCGGTTCGGTTAACACCGGGGAGCTGTTTTTT	CSASVGSVNTGELFF
14	TRBV20-1	few	-	TRBJ1-2	TGCAGTGCTAGATCACTCCAGGGATCTGATGGCTACACCTTC	CSARSLQGSDGYTF
14	TRBV9	few	-	TRBJ2-2	TGTGCCAGCAGCCCCCAAACAGTCACCGGGGAGCTGTTTTTT	CASSPQTVTGELFF
15	TRBV6-5	few	TRBD1	TRBJ1-4	TGTGCCAGCAGTCACAGGGGAAGGGTCGGGGAAAAACTGTTTTTT	CASSHRGRVGEKLFF
15	TRBV5-1	few	-	TRBJ2-2	TGCGCCAGCAGCCCCCGGACAGCGAACACCGGGGAGCTGTTTTTT	CASSPRTANTGELFF
12	TRBV6-2/TRBV6-3	few	-	TRBJ2-1	TGTGCCAGCAGTTACGGATACAATGAGCAGTTCTTC	CASSYGYNEQFF
17	TRBV27	many	TRBD2	TRBJ2-3	TGTGCCAGCCGTCTCGGACACCTAGCGGGAGGGCCAGATACGCAGTATTTT	CASRLGHLAGGPDTQYF
13	TRBV6-1	many	-	TRBJ1-1	TGTGCCAGCAGTGAACACCAGCACACTGAAGCTTTCTTT	CASSEHQHTEAFF
17	TRBV6-5	many	-	TRBJ2-2	TGTGCCAGCAGTTACTCCGTCTGGACACTCCACACCGGGGAGCTGTTTTTT	CASSYSVWTLHTGELFF
16	TRBV7-3	-	-	TRBJ2-6	TGTGCCAGCAACCAAGGGGGATTTCCTGGGGCCAACGTCCTGACTTTC	CASNQGGFPGANVLTF
15	TRBV9	many	-	TRBJ1-6	TGTGCCAGCAGGAGGGGCTACTCCTATAATTCACCCCTCCACTTT	CASRRGYSYNSPLHF
12	TRBV20-1	many	TRBD2	TRBJ2-1	TGCAGTTTCCCGGGACTAGCGAATGAGCAGTTCTTC	CSFPGLANEQFF
16	TRBV10-3	many	TRBD1	TRBJ2-3	TGTGCCATCAGTGACGTCGGACAGGGAAAAACAGATACGCAGTATTTT	CAISDVGQGKTDTQYF
13	TRBV7-9	-	-	TRBJ1-2	TGTGCCAGCACTAGGGGCGCGCATTATGGCTACACCTTC	CASTRGAHYGYTF
16	TRBV2	many	TRBD2	TRBJ2-5	TGTGCCAGCAGCCGGACTAGCGGGGGAGGGCAAGAGACCCAGTACTTC	CASSRTSGGGQETQYF
13	TRBV7-2	many	-	TRBJ2-3	TGTGCCAGCAGCTTAGATGCGGGGTATACGCAGTATTTT	CASSLDAGYTQYF
14	TRBV28	-	-	TRBJ2-7	TGTGCCAGCAGTTTTGGGCAGACGGAGTACGAGCAGTACTTC	CASSFGQTEYEQYF